The source of this T cell receptor beta chain is a study of T cells in Graves' hyperthyroidism and ophthalmopathy. For the study at large: Peripheral blood was drawn at first diagnosis, prior to all treatment.

RNA transcripts served as the template for amplifying TCR beta CDR3 regions. First-round RT-PCR with HTBI primers amplified the TCR CDR3 region. Via MiXCR, TCRdb re-called the multiplex PCR reads, giving one row per CDR3 protein. The sample holds a few hundred thousand distinct CDR3 sequences, under 15% seen once. This CDR3 has 14 residues. Trimming removed 3 bases from V and 5 bases from J; junction bases left unmatched: 6. Germline values: CDR1 MDHEN, CDR2 SYDVKM. Whole-study findings and limits: The model identified upcoming ophthalmopathy a median approximately six months ahead of onset.

A lack of ophthalmopathy progression within 18 months defined stable Graves' hyperthyroidism. PBMCs stemmed from 10 ml fresh peripheral blood. This clonotype was detected ten times or more. The antigen is unknown. The receptor was derived from a woman aged 30 to 39 with Graves' hyperthyroidism. Sequences were obtained from blood. The gene calls are TRBV28 and TRBJ2-7; 8 nucleotides agree with TRBD1. In DNA form, the CDR3 reads TGTGCCAGCAGTTTTGCGGACAGGGACCACGAGCAGTACTTC. Protein sequence: CASSFADRDHEQYF.